Reported below is one TCR beta chain. Its matching antigen is unknown. Primers for the PCR totalled 60 Vbeta and 13 Jbeta. Produced via immunoSEQ multiplex PCR; TCRdb's table is partial and in-frame only. The sample records fewer than 110,000 clones, over 70% being singletons. J lost 3 bases, V lost 7 bases, and 5 bases had no gene match. Germline V CDR1 and CDR2: GTSNPN, SVGIG (reference sequence). CDR3 length: 13 amino acids. These data belong to a study of cytomegalovirus exposure and HLA in healthy donors. General observations from the study: An ancestry cluster, one associated with Asian ancestry, reportedly showed fewer N-insertions than the approximately 660-donor mean in a later analysis. Later on, an analysis showed TCR association rates differing by HLA locus, with DRB1 the most and HLA-C the fewest. An observed cluster of highly shared sequence variants was recorded as a likely sequencing artifact.

This receptor was obtained from a man in his fifties or sixties in good health and CMV-seronegative. Input material: PBMCs. The J gene is TRBJ1-1, the V gene TRBV30; TRBD1 matches at 10 bases. CDR3 DNA sequence: TGTGCCTATATGACAGGGGGCGACACTGAAGCTTTCTTT. Its translation: CAYMTGGDTEAFF.